Reported below is one T cell receptor (beta chain). The assay was immunoSEQ multiplex PCR, and TCRdb's table has in-frame clones only and misses some. Of around 260,000 clones in the sample, around 86% were seen once. The entry originates in a study of blood T cell repertoires in COVID-19. The overall study: The samples span acute and convalescent COVID-19 from the United States, Italy and Spain. T cells, B-cell-depleted T cells, or PBMCs provided the cDNA or gDNA that served as material.

Source material: peripheral blood. This TCR was sampled from a woman aged 40 to 50 who had recovered from COVID-19.

CDR3 bases: TGCGCCAGCAGCTTGGAGGCAGGGAACAACGGAGAGACCCAGTACTTC. Amino acid sequence: CASSLEAGNNGETQYF. The chain recombines TRBV5-1 with TRBJ2-5; tentatively, D is TRBD1 (5 bases). The CDR3 consists of 16 residues. Trimming left V 0 bases short and J 4 bases short, with 16 bases between. CDR1 SGHRS and CDR2 YFSETQ come from the germline V gene.